This TCR beta chain was documented in a study of blood T cell repertoires in COVID-19. This CDR3 is 16 amino acids long. The repertoire was sequenced with immunoSEQ multiplex PCR; TCRdb's copy has only in-frame clones and lacks some. Among 85,000 to 95,000 clones listed, around 72% were seen once. The sequence was obtained from an elderly woman with acute or convalescent COVID-19. V usage is TRBV12-1 and J usage is TRBJ2-1; TRBD1 is taken as the D call from the table, unchecked against the DNA. TRBV12-1 is assigned pseudogene status. Sequenced material: peripheral blood. The DNA of the CDR3 is TGTGCCAGCAGCTTTGCTACAGACAGGTCCCTGAATGAGCAGTTCTTC. It yields the protein CASSFATDRSLNEQFF.